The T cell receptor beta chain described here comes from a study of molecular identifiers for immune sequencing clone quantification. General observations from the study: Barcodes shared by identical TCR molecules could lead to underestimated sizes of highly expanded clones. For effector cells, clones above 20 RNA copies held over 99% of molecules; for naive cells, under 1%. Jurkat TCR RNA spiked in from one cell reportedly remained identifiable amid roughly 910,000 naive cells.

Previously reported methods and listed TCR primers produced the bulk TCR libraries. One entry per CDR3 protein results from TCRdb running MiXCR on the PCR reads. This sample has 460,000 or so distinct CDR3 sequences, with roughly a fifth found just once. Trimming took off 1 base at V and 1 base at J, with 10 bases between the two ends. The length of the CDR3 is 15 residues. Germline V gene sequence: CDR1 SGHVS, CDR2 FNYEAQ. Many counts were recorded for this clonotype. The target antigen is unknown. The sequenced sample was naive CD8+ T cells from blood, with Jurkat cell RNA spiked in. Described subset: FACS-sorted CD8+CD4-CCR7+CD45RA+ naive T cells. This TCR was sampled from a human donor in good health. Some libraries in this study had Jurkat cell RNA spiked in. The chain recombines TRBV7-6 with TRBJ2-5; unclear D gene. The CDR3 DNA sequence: TGTGCCAGCAGCTTAGAGTCGACTGCCCAAGAGACCCAGTACTTC. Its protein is CASSLESTAQETQYF.